This T cell receptor (beta chain) came from a study of T cell responses to AZD1222 COVID-19 vaccine. Study observations and caveats: It should be noted that donors were predominantly white British and more often female, and clonal diversity was possibly underestimated. The repertoires were collected only after the peak T cell response.

Clones were sequenced by immunoSEQ multiplex PCR, and TCRdb holds only the in-frame ones, with some missing. The sample gives 250,000 to 300,000 clones, 85% to 95% of which show up once; roughly 0.51% is in the top ten. V lost 4 bases and J lost 3, with 9 bases in between. The CDR3 consists of 13 residues. The germline V gene has CDR1 LNHDA and CDR2 SQIVND (reference sequence). With respect to this clone: The antigen is not known.

The TCR comes from an adult who received the AZD1222 COVID-19 vaccine. Sequenced material: peripheral blood, taken 28 days after the second AZD1222 dose. The V call is TRBV19, the J call TRBJ1-1; D not certain. Written as DNA, the CDR3 is TGTGCCAGTAGTACGACTAGGTACACTGAAGCTTTCTTT. This encodes CASSTTRYTEAFF.